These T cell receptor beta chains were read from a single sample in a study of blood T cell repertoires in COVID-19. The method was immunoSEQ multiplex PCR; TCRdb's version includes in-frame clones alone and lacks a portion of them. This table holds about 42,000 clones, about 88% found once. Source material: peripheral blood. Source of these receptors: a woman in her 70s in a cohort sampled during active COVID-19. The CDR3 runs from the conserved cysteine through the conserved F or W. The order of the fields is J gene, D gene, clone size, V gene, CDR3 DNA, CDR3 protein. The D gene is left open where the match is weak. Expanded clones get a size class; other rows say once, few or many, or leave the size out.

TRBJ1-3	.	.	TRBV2	TGTGCCAGCAGCCAAACAGGCCTCTCTGGAAACACCATATATTTT	CASSQTGLSGNTIYF
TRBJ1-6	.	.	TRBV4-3	TGCGCCAGCAGCCCCGGAGGGAGGGCACCCCTCCACTTT	CASSPGGRAPLHF
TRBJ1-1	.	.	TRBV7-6	TGTGCCAGCAGCGTTGGCAGAATGAACACTGAAGCTTTCTTT	CASSVGRMNTEAFF
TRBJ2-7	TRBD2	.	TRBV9	TGTGCCAGCAGCGTCGCGGGAGTGGGTTCCTACGAGCAGTACTTC	CASSVAGVGSYEQYF
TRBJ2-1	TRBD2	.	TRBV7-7	TGTGCTAGCACCTCGCTTCGGGCTAGCGGGAGCGAACTTGAGCAGTTCTTC	CASTSLRASGSELEQFF
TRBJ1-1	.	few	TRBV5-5	TGTGCCAGCAGCTTTTCGGGGGGTGAGACTGAAGCTTTCTTT	CASSFSGGETEAFF
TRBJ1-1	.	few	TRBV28	TGTGCCAGCGGGCTGGACACTGAAGCTTTCTTT	CASGLDTEAFF
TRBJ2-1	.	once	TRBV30	TGTGCCTGGAGTGTTGCCGTCCTAAGGGGGAATGAGCAGTTCTTC	CAWSVAVLRGNEQFF
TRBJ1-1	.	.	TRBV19	TGTGCCAGTAGTTTCTTTGTGGGAAGGGGCACTGAAGCTTTCTTT	CASSFFVGRGTEAFF
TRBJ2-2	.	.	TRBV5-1	TGCGCCAGCAGCTTGGAACCTCAGGGATCAAACACCGGGGAGCTGTTTTTT	CASSLEPQGSNTGELFF
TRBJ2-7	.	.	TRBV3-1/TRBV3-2	TGTGCCAGCAGCCAACTTGCTACCTACGAGCAGTACTTC	CASSQLATYEQYF
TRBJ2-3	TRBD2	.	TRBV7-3	TGTGCCAGCAGCTCAGGGGAGGCGGGAGGCCTCCCAGATACGCAGTATTTT	CASSSGEAGGLPDTQYF
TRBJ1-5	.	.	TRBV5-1	TGCGCCAGCAGCTTGGACCACGGTGAGCCCCAGCATTTT	CASSLDHGEPQHF
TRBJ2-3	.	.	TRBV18	TGTGCCAGCTCACCACCGTCGGCTAGCGACACAGATACGCAGTATTTT	CASSPPSASDTDTQYF
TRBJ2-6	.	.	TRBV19	TGTGCCAGTTCGAGGGAGCTCTCTGGGGCCAACGTCCTGACTTTC	CASSRELSGANVLTF
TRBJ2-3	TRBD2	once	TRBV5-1	TGCGCCAGCAGCTTGGGGGGAGGGCGCCTCACAGATACGCAGTATTTT	CASSLGGGRLTDTQYF
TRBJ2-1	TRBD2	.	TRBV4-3	TGCGCCAGCAGCCCAAGTTTAGCGGGATATTTCGATGAGCAGTTCTTC	CASSPSLAGYFDEQFF
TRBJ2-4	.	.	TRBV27	TGTGCCAGCTCTCCGGTGCGGAGTAACATTCAGTACTTC	CASSPVRSNIQYF
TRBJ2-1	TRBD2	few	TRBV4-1	TGCGCCAGCAGCCATCCGGGACTAGCGGGAGGGCCGCAACACAATGAGCAGTTCTTC	CASSHPGLAGGPQHNEQFF
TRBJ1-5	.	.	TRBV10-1	TGCGCCAGCAGTGAGGGCCGGGATCAGCCCCAGCATTTT	CASSEGRDQPQHF
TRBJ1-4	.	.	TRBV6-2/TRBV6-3	TGTGCCAGCAGCCTTGGACAGACTGCAACTAATGAAAAACTGTTTTTT	CASSLGQTATNEKLFF
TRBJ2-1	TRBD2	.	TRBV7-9	TGTGCCAGCAGTTATCTAGCGGGCCGTGAGCAGTTCTTC	CASSYLAGREQFF
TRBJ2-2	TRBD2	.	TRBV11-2	TGTGCCAGCAGCTTAAATCCTAGCGGGAACACCGGGGAGCTGTTTTTT	CASSLNPSGNTGELFF
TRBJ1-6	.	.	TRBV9	TGTGCCAGCAGCGTAGCTGGACAGTCACCCCTCCACTTT	CASSVAGQSPLHF
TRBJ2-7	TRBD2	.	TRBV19	TGTGCCAGTAGTCCCCGGGAGGGCTACGAGCAGTACTTC	CASSPREGYEQYF
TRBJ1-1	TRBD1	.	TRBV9	TGTGCCAGCAGCGCGTCACCCTCTCCAGGTCGGACAGGGCCTTTCTTT	CASSASPSPGRTGPFF
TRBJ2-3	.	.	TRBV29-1	TGCAGCGTTGAAGAATCGGGGGGCACAGATACGCAGTATTTT	CSVEESGGTDTQYF
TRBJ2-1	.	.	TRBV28	TGTGCCAGCAGTTTTACCCAGGGTATAGGGTCCTACAATGAGCAGTTCTTC	CASSFTQGIGSYNEQFF
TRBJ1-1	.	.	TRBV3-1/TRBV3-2	TGTGCCAGCAGCCAAGGAGGGTGGAGGACTGAAGCTTTCTTT	CASSQGGWRTEAFF
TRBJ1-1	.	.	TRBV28	TGTGCCAGCAGTTCCCTAGCGGAAAAGAACACTGAAGCTTTCTTT	CASSSLAEKNTEAFF
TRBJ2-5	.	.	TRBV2	TGTGCCAGCAGTGGGAGGTGGAAAGAGACCCAGTACTTC	CASSGRWKETQYF
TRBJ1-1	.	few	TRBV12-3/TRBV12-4	TGTGCCAGCAGTTTAGCGCGGGGAGCTGAAGCTTTCTTT	CASSLARGAEAFF